These 27 T cell receptor beta chains were sequenced from one sample in a study of spatial heterogeneity in lung cancer (dated by TCRdb to 2018 to 2020). Library method: 5' RACE. This sample was sequenced with a NextSeq 500. TCRdb cleaned the public reads at Q25 with fastp, built clones with MiXCR and kept in-frame beta chains. Every distinct CDR3 protein forms one entry, paired with its most common genes and DNA. The sample table contains 70,000 to 90,000 distinct CDR3 sequences; only one count was recorded for about 14% of them. The ten most abundant clones make up under 7.5% of the sample. The meaning of the sample's time point label: sample taken at primary tumor resection. For TCR sequencing, whole RNA was extracted from tumor and nontumor lung tissue, or from cryopreserved PBMC samples, and no cell sorting was done. The sequencing here drew on PBMCs, taken at surgery. These receptors were taken from a male donor with early-stage non-small cell lung cancer.

This rearrangement joins TRBV15 to TRBJ2-4; 8 bases align to TRBD1. V gave up 3 bases and J gave up 15 bases; unmatched junction bases: 16. Germline loops: CDR1 LNHNV, CDR2 YYDKDF (reference sequence). This CDR3 contains 15 residues. The chain's CDR3 is CATSRDLRGQGGWYF. The CDR3, as DNA: TGTGCCACCAGCAGGGACTTAAGAGGACAGGGAGGTTGGTACTTC.

V is TRBV30 and J is TRBJ2-7, with 8 bases lining up with TRBD2. The J segment lost 3 bases and the V segment lost 4 bases, leaving 8 bases of the junction unmatched. The CDR3 totals 14 residues. Germline CDR1 is GTSNPN and CDR2 is SVGIG (reference sequence). The CDR3 here is CAWIGREGYYEQYF. CDR3 coding DNA: TGTGCCTGGATAGGTCGGGAGGGTTACTACGAGCAGTACTTC.

The rearrangement uses TRBV10-3 and TRBJ1-5, with 9 bases fitting TRBD1. The ends lost 5 bases at V and 1 base at J; junction bases unmatched: 3. There are 15 residues in the CDR3. CDR1 is ENHRY and CDR2 is SYGVKD in the germline V gene. In DNA, the CDR3 is TGTGCCATCAGTCGGGACAGGGAAAGCAATCAGCCCCAGCATTTT. It encodes CAISRDRESNQPQHF.

This chain links TRBV29-1 with TRBJ1-1, with 8 bases fitting TRBD1. V lost 6 bases to trimming and J lost 1 base; unmatched junction nucleotides: 7. Germline CDR1 reads SQVTM; CDR2 reads ANQGSEA. CDR3 length: 14 amino acids. The CDR3 nucleotides read TGCAGCGTCCGACAGGGGATCGCGAACACTGAAGCTTTCTTT. Protein: CSVRQGIANTEAFF.

This chain uses TRBV7-9 with TRBJ2-3; the D call may be TRBD1 or TRBD2 (5 bases each). The CDR3 is 15 residues long. Germline CDR1 and CDR2: SEHNR and FQNEAQ (reference sequence). Trimming removed 4 bases at V and 2 bases at J, with 13 bases between. CDR3 region: CASSWERDPTDTQYF. The DNA for the CDR3 is TGTGCCAGCAGCTGGGAGAGGGACCCCACAGATACGCAGTATTTT.

Many counts were recorded for this clonotype. The chain carries TRBV4-3 and TRBJ2-3, with TRBD2 as a possible D gene (5 bases). The ends were cut back, 0 bases at V and 6 bases at J, with 10 bases in the middle. The CDR3 covers 14 residues. Germline CDR1 LGHNA, CDR2 YSLEER. DNA of the CDR3: TGCGCCAGCAGCCAAGATTTAGCGTCGGATACGCAGTATTTT. Translating it yields CASSQDLASDTQYF.

J is TRBJ2-2 and V is TRBV6-2 or TRBV6-3, with D possibly matching TRBD2 (5 bases). V was trimmed by 0 bases and J by 3 bases, leaving 5 bases between them. The CDR3 extends over 14 amino acids. The germline V gene has CDR1 MNHEY and CDR2 SVGEGT. This CDR3 reads CASSYSSDTGELFF. CDR3 sequence (DNA): TGTGCCAGCAGTTACTCTAGCGACACCGGGGAGCTGTTTTTT.

This chain connects TRBV3-1 to TRBJ2-7; 10 nucleotides align to TRBD2. Germline lookup yields CDR1 LGHDT and CDR2 YNNKEL (reference sequence). V lost 5 bases and J lost 4; bases outside the gene matches: 5. CDR3 size: 14 residues. The CDR3 sequence is CASSGVAGGYEQYF. The CDR3 nucleotides read TGTGCCAGCAGCGGTGTAGCGGGAGGTTACGAGCAGTACTTC.

The V call is TRBV2, the J call TRBJ2-3; 10 bases map to TRBD2. This CDR3 is 16 amino acids long. Losses at the gene ends were 0 bases for V and 5 bases for J; bases not matched to a gene: 5. The germline gives CDR1 SNHLY, CDR2 FYNNEI. CDR3 DNA: TGTGCCAGCAGTGAAGCTGAACTAGCGGGACTAGATACGCAGTATTTT. This gives the protein CASSEAELAGLDTQYF.

This clonotype was counted a few times. This sequence joins TRBV6-2 or TRBV6-3 and TRBJ1-1; D unclear. V was cut by 6 bases and J by 3 bases, with 17 bases left in between. Germline V gene data show CDR1 as MNHEY and CDR2 as SVGEGT. The CDR3 loop spans 15 amino acids. The CDR3 nucleotides read TGTGCCAGCAGCCCAAAGAGGATGGCATACACTGAAGCTTTCTTT. This encodes CASSPKRMAYTEAFF.

This clonotype showed up just a few times. The chain links TRBV20-1 to TRBJ2-1, with 10 bases fitting TRBD2. This CDR3 comprises 17 residues. CDR1 and CDR2 from the germline V gene are DFQATT and SNEGSKA (reference sequence). V was clipped by 0 bases and J by 0 bases; unmatched bases: 5. CDR3: CSARERLAGVSYNEQFF. As DNA, the CDR3 is TGCAGTGCTAGAGAAAGGCTAGCGGGAGTCTCCTACAATGAGCAGTTCTTC.

This clonotype was observed a few times. This rearrangement joins TRBV13 to TRBJ2-7; 10 bases map to TRBD2. With 5 bases clipped from V and 0 bases from J, the junction kept 7 bases outside the gene matches. This CDR3 has 16 residues. The germline gives CDR1 PRHDT, CDR2 FYEKMQ (reference sequence). CDR3: CASSLGLAESSYEQYF. The CDR3, as DNA: TGTGCCAGCAGCCTTGGACTAGCGGAAAGCTCCTACGAGCAGTACTTC.

This clonotype has just a few counts. The chain couples TRBV11-3 to TRBJ1-1; D call uncertain. Germline V lookup: CDR1 SGHNT, CDR2 YENEEA. CDR3 length: 11 amino acids. The V and J ends lost 3 bases and 5 bases respectively, with 4 bases between them. CDR3 protein: CASSLETEAFF. CDR3 sequence (DNA): TGTGCCAGCAGCTTGGAAACTGAAGCTTTCTTT.

This clonotype was counted between two and nine times. This chain uses TRBV5-1 with TRBJ2-2; 9 positions match TRBD2. The V and J ends lost 1 base and 2 bases, in that order; junction bases with no gene match: 3. CDR3 size: 16 residues. Germline CDR1 reads SGHRS; CDR2 reads YFSETQ. The CDR3 loop is CASSLLLAGNTGELFF. DNA for the CDR3: TGCGCCAGCAGCTTGTTACTAGCGGGCAACACCGGGGAGCTGTTTTTT.

J is TRBJ1-1 and V is TRBV3-1, with 9 positions matching TRBD1. This CDR3 contains 16 residues. Germline V gene sequence: CDR1 LGHDT, CDR2 YNNKEL (reference sequence). The V gene end was trimmed by 5 bases and the J gene end by 4 bases; junction bases not matched to a gene: 11. In DNA, the CDR3 is TGTGCCAGCAGCTTAACAGGGGGCGTCGGGAGCACTGAAGCTTTCTTT. Translating gives CASSLTGGVGSTEAFF.

There are many counts of this clonotype. V is TRBV7-9 and J is TRBJ2-7; TRBD2 matches at 10 bases. CDR1 SEHNR and CDR2 FQNEAQ come from the germline V gene (reference sequence). The CDR3 runs 14 residues. The V and J ends lost 5 bases and 2 bases, in that order; junction bases with no gene match: 3. The CDR3 nucleotides read TGTGCCAGCAGCCCAACTAGCGGGACCTACGAGCAGTACTTC. Its translation is CASSPTSGTYEQYF. Full variable domain (outside the CDR3, taken from reference TRBV7-9 and TRBJ2-7): DTGVSQNPRHKITKRGQNVTFRCDPISEHNRLYWYRQTLGQGPEFLTYFQNEAQLEKSRLLSDRFSAERPKGSFSTLEIQRTEQGDSAMYLCASSPTSGTYEQYFGPGTRLTVT.

V gene TRBV5-4 combines with J gene TRBJ2-1; D remains unclear. Germline lookup yields CDR1 SGHNT and CDR2 YYREEE (reference sequence). The length of the CDR3 is 13 residues. V lost 0 bases and J lost 9, with 10 bases in between. This CDR3 is CASSLAHNSEQFF. As DNA, the CDR3 is TGTGCCAGCAGCTTGGCCCATAACAGTGAGCAGTTCTTC.

This clonotype was seen more than once but under ten times. V gene TRBV4-1 combines with J gene TRBJ2-7, with 9 bases that match TRBD1. J lost 2 bases, V lost 3 bases, and 8 bases had no gene match. Germline CDR1 is MGHRA and CDR2 is YSYEKL. The CDR3 has 16 amino acids. The chain's CDR3 is CASSQQYRDRAYEQYF. CDR3 in DNA: TGCGCCAGCAGCCAGCAATACCGGGACAGGGCCTACGAGCAGTACTTC.

In its sample, this clonotype was seen a few times. The chain combines TRBV9 with TRBJ2-7, with a weak D call TRBD1 (6 bases). The CDR3 sequence is 15 residues long. Trimming removed 4 bases from V and 3 bases from J, with 17 bases in between. Per germline, CDR1 SGDLS and CDR2 YYNGEE. The CDR3 spells CASSRGQSLHYEQYF. The CDR3 DNA follows: TGTGCCAGCAGCCGAGGACAGAGCCTTCACTACGAGCAGTACTTC.

The rearrangement links TRBV12-3 or TRBV12-4 to TRBJ1-6; TRBD1 is a possible D gene (5 bases). The V end was cut by 3 bases, the J end by 10 bases, with 16 bases between. The CDR3 has 15 amino acids. CDR3 nucleotide sequence: TGTGCCAGCAGTTTGCGGGGCGGGGATGGATCACCCCTCCACTTT. Protein product: CASSLRGGDGSPLHF.

V usage is TRBV11-3 and J usage is TRBJ2-7; 9 nucleotides align to TRBD1. The CDR3 sequence is 16 residues long. The V gene end was trimmed by 0 bases and the J gene end by 5 bases; junction bases not matched to a gene: 8. CDR1 SGHNT and CDR2 YENEEA come from the germline V gene. In DNA form, the CDR3 reads TGTGCCAGCAGCTTAGAGGGGACAGGGACCAGCCACGAGCAGTACTTC. As protein: CASSLEGTGTSHEQYF.

The gene calls are TRBV6-6 and TRBJ1-1; TRBD1 is a possible D gene (5 bases). V lost 5 bases to trimming and J lost 11 bases, with 21 bases between them. There are 14 residues in the CDR3. Germline V gives CDR1 MNHNY, CDR2 SVGAGI (reference sequence). CDR3 nucleotide sequence: TGTGCCAGCAGTCAAACTCAGGGCGCCCTGTTGGCTTTCTTT. This encodes CASSQTQGALLAFF.

This clonotype was found a few times. The rearrangement links TRBV10-2 to TRBJ1-1; a possible D gene is TRBD1 (5 bases). The CDR3 runs 14 residues. With 6 bases removed from V and 0 bases from J, the gap between germline ends came to 11 bases. Germline V gene data show CDR1 as WSHSY and CDR2 as SAAADI. The CDR3 DNA sequence: TGCGCCAGCAGCGGGGCAGTCATGAACACTGAAGCTTTCTTT. Translating gives CASSGAVMNTEAFF.

The chain has TRBV2 and TRBJ2-7; D is ambiguous. Germline V CDR1 and CDR2: SNHLY, FYNNEI. V was shortened by 1 base and J by 6 bases, with 16 bases between the two germline ends. The CDR3 is 15 amino acids. The CDR3: CASSEEIGGVGEQYF. The CDR3 nucleotides are TGTGCCAGCAGTGAAGAAATTGGCGGAGTAGGCGAGCAGTACTTC.

CDR3: CASSQLTGNGYTF. The CDR3 DNA reads TGCGCCAGCAGCCAATTGACAGGGAATGGCTACACCTTC. V and J are TRBV4-1 and TRBJ1-2; 7 nucleotides align to TRBD1. The trim removed 2 bases at V and 6 bases at J, leaving 3 bases unmatched. The CDR3 covers 13 residues. Germline values: CDR1 MGHRA, CDR2 YSYEKL.

This clonotype was seen more than once but under ten times. The chain joins TRBV9 to TRBJ1-5; D is perhaps TRBD1 (6 bases). Trimming took off 4 bases at V and 4 bases at J, with 12 bases between the two ends. Germline assignment: CDR1 SGDLS and CDR2 YYNGEE. The CDR3 contains 14 residues. The CDR3 region is CASSMGHQNQPQHF. The CDR3 DNA is TGTGCCAGCAGCATGGGACACCAAAATCAGCCCCAGCATTTT.

About this clonotype itself: The junction shows a germline mismatch at one end, possibly a read error. The chain couples TRBV2 to TRBJ2-2, with D possibly being TRBD2 (5 bases). CDR1 is SNHLY and CDR2 is FYNNEI in the germline V gene. There are 11 residues in the CDR3. The CDR3 region has the DNA TGTGCCAGCAGCCGGGCCGGGGAGCCGTTTTTT. It codes for CASSRAGEPFF.